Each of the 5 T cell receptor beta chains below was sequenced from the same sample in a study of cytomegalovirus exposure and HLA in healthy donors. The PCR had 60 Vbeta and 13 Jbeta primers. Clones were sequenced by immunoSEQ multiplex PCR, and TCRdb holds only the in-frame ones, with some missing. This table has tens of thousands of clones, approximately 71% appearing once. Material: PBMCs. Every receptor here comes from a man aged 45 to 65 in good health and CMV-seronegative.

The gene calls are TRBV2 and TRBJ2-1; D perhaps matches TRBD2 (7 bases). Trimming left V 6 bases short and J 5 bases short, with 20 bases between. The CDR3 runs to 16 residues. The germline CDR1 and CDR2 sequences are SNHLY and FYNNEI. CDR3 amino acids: CASSERGREGDNEQFF. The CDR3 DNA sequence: TGTGCCAGCAGCGAGAGGGGGAGGGAGGGGGACAATGAGCAGTTCTTC.

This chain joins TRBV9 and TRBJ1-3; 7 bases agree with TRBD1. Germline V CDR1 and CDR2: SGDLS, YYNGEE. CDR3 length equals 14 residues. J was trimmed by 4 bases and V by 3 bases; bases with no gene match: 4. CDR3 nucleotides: TGTGCCAGCAGCGAAGGGGGCGCAGGAAACACCATATATTTT. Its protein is CASSEGGAGNTIYF. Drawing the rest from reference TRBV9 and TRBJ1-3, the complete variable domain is DSGVTQTPKHLITATGQRVTLRCSPRSGDLSVYWYQQSLDQGLQFLIQYYNGEERAKGNILERFSAQQFPDLHSELNLSSLELGDSALYFCASSEGGAGNTIYFGEGSWLTVV.

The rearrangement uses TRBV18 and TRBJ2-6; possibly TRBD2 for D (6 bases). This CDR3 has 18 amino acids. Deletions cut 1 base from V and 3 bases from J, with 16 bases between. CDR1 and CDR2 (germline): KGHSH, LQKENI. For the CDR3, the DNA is TGTGCCAGCTCACCACGGGGACTTACTCAAGGTGGGGCCAACGTCCTGACTTTC. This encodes CASSPRGLTQGGANVLTF.

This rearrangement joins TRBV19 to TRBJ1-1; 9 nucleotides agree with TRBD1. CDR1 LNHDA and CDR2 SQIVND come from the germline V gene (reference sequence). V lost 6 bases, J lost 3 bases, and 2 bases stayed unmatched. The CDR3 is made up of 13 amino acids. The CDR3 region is CASRWTGDTEAFF. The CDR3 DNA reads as TGTGCCAGTAGGTGGACAGGGGACACTGAAGCTTTCTTT.

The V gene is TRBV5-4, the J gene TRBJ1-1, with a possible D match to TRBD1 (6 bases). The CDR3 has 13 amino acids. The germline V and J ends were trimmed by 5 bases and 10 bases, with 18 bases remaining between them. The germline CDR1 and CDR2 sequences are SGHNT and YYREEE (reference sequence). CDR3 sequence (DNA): TGTGCCAGCAGACAGGACAGAAAAAGTGCAGCTTTCTTT. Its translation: CASRQDRKSAAFF.